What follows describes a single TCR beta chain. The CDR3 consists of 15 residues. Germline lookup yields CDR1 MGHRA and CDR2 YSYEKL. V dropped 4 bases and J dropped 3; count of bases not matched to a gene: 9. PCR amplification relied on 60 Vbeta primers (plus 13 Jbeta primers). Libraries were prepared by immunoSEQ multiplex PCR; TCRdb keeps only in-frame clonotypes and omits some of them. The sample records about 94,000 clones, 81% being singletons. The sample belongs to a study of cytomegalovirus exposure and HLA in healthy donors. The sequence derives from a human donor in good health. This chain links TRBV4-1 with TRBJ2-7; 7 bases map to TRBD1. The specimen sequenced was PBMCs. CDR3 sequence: CASSRPGTANYEQYF. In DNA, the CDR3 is TGCGCCAGCAGCCGCCCGGGGACAGCTAACTACGAGCAGTACTTC.